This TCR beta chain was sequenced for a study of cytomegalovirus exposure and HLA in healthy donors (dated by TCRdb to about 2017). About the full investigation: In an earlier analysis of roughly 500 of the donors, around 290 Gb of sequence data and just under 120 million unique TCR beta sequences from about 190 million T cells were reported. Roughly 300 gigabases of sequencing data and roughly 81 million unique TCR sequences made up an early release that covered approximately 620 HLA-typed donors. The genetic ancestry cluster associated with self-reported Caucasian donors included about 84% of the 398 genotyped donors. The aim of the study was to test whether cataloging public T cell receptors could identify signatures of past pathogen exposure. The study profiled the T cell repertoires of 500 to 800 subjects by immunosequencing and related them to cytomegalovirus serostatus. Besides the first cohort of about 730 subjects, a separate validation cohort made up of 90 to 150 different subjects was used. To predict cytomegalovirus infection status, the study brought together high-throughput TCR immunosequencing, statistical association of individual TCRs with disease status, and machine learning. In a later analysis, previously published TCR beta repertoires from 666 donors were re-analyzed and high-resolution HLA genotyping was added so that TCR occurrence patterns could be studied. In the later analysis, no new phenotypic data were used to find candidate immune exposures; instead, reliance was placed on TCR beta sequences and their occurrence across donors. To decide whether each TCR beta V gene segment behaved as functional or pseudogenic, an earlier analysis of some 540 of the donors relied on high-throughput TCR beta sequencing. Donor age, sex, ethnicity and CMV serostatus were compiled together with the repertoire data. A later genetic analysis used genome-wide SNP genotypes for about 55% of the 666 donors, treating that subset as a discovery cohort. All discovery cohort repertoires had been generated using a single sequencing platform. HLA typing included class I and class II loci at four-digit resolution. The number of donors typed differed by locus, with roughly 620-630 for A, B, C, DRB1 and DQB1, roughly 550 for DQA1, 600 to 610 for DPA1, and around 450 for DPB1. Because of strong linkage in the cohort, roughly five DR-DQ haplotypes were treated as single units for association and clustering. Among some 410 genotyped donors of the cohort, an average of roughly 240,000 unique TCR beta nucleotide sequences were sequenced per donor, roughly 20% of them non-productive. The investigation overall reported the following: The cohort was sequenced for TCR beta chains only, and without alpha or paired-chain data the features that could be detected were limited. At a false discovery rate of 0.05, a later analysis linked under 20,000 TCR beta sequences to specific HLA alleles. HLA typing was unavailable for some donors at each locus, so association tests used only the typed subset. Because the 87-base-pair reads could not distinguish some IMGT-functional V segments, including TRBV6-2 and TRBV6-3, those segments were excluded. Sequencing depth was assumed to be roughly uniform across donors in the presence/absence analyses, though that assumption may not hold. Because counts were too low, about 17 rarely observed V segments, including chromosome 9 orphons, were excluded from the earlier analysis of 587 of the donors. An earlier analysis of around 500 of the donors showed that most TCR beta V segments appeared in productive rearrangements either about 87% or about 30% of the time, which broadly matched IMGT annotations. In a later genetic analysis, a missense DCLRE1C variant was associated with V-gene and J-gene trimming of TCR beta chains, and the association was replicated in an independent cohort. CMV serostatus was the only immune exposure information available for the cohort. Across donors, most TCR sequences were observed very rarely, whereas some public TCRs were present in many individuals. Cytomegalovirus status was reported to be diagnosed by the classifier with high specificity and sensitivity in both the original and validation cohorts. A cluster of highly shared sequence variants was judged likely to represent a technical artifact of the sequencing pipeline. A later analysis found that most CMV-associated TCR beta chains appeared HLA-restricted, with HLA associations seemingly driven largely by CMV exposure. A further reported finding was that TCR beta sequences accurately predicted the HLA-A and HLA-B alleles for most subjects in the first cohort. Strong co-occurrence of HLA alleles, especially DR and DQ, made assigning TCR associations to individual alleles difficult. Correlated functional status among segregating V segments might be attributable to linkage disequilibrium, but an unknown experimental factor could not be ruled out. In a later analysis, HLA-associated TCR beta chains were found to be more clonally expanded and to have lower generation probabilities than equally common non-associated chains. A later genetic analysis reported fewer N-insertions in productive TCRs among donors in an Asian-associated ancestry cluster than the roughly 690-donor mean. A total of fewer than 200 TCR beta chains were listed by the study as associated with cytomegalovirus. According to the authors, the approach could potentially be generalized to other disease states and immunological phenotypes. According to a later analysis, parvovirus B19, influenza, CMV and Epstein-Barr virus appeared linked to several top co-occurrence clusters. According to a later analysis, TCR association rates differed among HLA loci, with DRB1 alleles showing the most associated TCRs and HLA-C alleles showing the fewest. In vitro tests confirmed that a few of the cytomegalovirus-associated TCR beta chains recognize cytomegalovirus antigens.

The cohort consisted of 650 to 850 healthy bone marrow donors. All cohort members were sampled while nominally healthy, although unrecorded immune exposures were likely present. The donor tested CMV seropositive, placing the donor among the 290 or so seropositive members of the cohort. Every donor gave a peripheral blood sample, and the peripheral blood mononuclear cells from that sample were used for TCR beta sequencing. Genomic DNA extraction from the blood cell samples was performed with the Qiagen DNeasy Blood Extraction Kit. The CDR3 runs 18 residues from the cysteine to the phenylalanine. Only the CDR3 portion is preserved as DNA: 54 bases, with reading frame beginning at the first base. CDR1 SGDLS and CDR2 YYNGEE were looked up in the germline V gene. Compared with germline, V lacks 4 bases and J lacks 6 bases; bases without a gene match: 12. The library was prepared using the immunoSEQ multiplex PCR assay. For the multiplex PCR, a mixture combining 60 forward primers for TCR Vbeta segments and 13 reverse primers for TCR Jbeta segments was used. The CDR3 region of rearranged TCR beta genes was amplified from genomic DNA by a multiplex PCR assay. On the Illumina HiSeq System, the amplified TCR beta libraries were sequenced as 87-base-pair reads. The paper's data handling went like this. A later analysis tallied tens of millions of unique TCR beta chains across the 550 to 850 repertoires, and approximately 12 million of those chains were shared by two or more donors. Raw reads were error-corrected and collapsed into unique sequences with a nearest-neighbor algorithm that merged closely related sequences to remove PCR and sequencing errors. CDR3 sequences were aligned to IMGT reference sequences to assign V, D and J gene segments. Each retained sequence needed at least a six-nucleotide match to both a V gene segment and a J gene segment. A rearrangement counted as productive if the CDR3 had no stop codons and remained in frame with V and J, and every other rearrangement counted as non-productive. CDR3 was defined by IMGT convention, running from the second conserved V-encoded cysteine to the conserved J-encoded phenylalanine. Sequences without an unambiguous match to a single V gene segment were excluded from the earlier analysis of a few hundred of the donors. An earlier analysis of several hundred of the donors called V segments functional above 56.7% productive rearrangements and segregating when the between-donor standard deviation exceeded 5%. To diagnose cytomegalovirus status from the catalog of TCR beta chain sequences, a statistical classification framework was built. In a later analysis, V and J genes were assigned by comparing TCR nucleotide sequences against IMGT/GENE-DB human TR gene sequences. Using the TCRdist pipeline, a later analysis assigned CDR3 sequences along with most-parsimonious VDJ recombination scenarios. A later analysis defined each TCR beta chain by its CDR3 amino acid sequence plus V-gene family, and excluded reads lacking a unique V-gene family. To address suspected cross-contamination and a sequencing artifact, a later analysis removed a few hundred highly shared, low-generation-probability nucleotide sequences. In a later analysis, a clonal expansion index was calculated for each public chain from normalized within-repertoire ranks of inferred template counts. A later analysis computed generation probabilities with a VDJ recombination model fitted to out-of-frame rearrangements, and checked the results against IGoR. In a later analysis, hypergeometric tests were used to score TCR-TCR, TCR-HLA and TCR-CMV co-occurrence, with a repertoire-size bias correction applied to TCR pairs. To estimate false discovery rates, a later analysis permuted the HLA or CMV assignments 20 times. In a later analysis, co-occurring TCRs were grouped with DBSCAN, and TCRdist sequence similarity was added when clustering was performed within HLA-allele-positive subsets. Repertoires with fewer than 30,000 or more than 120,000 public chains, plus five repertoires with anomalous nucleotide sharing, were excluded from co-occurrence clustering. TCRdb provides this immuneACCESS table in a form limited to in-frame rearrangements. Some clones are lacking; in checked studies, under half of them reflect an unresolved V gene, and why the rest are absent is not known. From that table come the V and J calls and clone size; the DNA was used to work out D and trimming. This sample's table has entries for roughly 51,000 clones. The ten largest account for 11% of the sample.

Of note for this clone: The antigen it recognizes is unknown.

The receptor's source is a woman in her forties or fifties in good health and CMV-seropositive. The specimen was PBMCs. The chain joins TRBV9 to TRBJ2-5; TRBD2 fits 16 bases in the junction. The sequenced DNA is TGTGCCAGCAGCCCAGAGGGGACTAGCGGGGGGGCCGGAAAGACCCAGTACTTC. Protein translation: CASSPEGTSGGAGKTQYF.